This T cell receptor (beta chain) comes out of a study of sequential checkpoint blockade in melanoma. At the level of the study: Randomization was 1:1 between first-line nivolumab→ipilimumab and ipilimumab→nivolumab. Maintenance nivolumab came after either treatment sequence.

Some clones are missing from TCRdb's copy, which holds only in-frame ones; the method was immunoSEQ multiplex PCR. The sample lists 12,000 to 15,000 clones, about 55% seen once, with around 16% in the top ten. Between the trimmed V and J ends, which lost 5 bases and 7 bases, there was a span of 16 bases. Germline CDR1 SGDLS, CDR2 YYNGEE. This CDR3 has 15 residues. Treatment given: randomized to nivolumab then ipilimumab (arm A) or the reverse (arm B). None of the patients previously received DNA-damaging chemotherapy. Live CD3+CD8+ CD19− CD56− cells were sorted from PBMCs. This chain uses TRBV9 with TRBJ1-6; D unclear. The sequence was collected from a human donor with melanoma. Material: CD8+ T cells sorted from blood (inferred from file names), obtained from a patient given nivolumab and ipilimumab in sequence. In nucleotides, the CDR3 is TGTGCCAGCAGACACCGGGGAGCAGCCAATTCACCCCTCCACTTT. It codes for CASRHRGAANSPLHF.